These 29 T cell receptor beta chains were all obtained from the same sample, sequenced in a study of regulatory T cells in long-lasting Graves disease. The time point is: newly diagnosed GD, antithyroid drugs for less than 3 months. RNA isolated from PBMCs was used to make the TCR library. Arm-PCR with iRepertoire HTBI primers amplified the CDR3 regions for these TCR beta libraries. A single record per CDR3 protein comes from TCRdb applying MiXCR to the multiplex PCR reads. This sample has about 540,000 distinct CDR3 sequences; roughly 12% occur once, and the top ten carry about 9.1%. Another study also made use of these data, one on T cells in Graves' hyperthyroidism and ophthalmopathy.

The sequencing used peripheral blood mononuclear cells (PBMCs), collected at new diagnosis, from a patient treated with antithyroid drugs. These receptors were taken from a man aged 30-40 years with Graves disease.

This clonotype was seen only a few times. The junction departs from germline at one end; a sequencing error may be responsible. The chain employs TRBV6-9 and TRBJ2-7; possible D gene TRBD1, 6 bases. The germline V gene encodes CDR1 MNHGY and CDR2 SVAAGI. The CDR3 totals 13 residues. The DNA of the CDR3 is TGTGCCAGCAGTTACTCGAAGTCAGGGGCGCCCTTCTTC. It yields the protein CASSYSKSGAPFF.

This clonotype was seen a few times. This CDR3 is missing its conserved last phenylalanine or tryptophan, likely due to a read error. The gene calls are TRBV20-1 and TRBJ2-4, with D possibly being TRBD2 (7 bases). The germline CDR1 and CDR2 sequences are DFQATT and SNEGSKA (reference sequence). With 3 bases removed from V and 5 bases from J, the gap between germline ends came to 11 bases. This CDR3 comprises 13 residues. The chain's CDR3 is CSARGGRENIQYS. The CDR3 bases are TGCAGTGCTAGGGGGGGGCGAGAAAACATTCAGTACTCC.

This clonotype was seen ten or more times. The chain has TRBV7-3 and TRBJ2-1; 11 bases are a match to TRBD2. The J call is doubtful: the DNA matches TRBJ2-5 better. Per the germline V gene, CDR1 is SGHTA and CDR2 is FQGTGA. CDR3 length equals 16 residues. The CDR3 sequence: CASSLTSGTTGETQYF. The DNA for the CDR3 is TGTGCCAGCAGCTTGACTAGCGGGACGACGGGAGAGACCCAGTACTTC.

This clonotype was counted many times. The CDR3 DNA sequence: TGTGCCAGCAGCCAGGGGCCAAAAAACAGTCGGACCAAAAACATTCAGTACTTC. Its protein product is CASSQGPKNSRTKNIQYF. The J gene is TRBJ2-4, the V gene TRBV7-8, with a possible D match to TRBD1 (6 bases). The V end was cut by 5 bases, the J end by 2 bases, with 22 bases between. CDR1 SGHVS and CDR2 FQNEAQ come from the germline V gene. The CDR3 sequence is 18 residues long. The full variable domain, its missing parts supplied by reference TRBV7-8 and TRBJ2-4, is GAGVSQSPRYKVAKRGQDVALRCDPISGHVSLFWYQQALGQGPEFLTYFQNEAQLDKSGLPSDRFFAERPEGSVSTLKIQRTQQEDSAVYLCASSQGPKNSRTKNIQYFGAGTRLSVL.

This clonotype has ten or more counts. The V and J genes are TRBV6-5 and TRBJ2-3, with D perhaps matching TRBD2 (6 bases). The CDR3 has 16 residues. From germline, CDR1 is MNHEY and CDR2 SVGAGI. V was shortened by 0 bases and J by 4 bases, with 14 bases between the two germline ends. The CDR3 DNA sequence: TGTGCCAGCAGTTACTCAATCGGGAGACCGGCAGATACGCAGTATTTT. Translation gives CASSYSIGRPADTQYF.

As concerns this clonotype: A much bigger clone sits one base away, suggesting this may be a read error. This rearrangement joins TRBV10-3 to TRBJ2-1; TRBD2 agrees at 8 bases. Germline values: CDR1 ENHRY, CDR2 SYGVKD. V was clipped by 2 bases and J by 10 bases; unmatched bases: 13. The length of the CDR3 is 16 residues. CDR3 sequence (DNA): TGTGCCATCAGTGAGCGCGCGGGACTAGTCTCCTACGAGCAGTTCTTC. Its protein product is CAISERAGLVSYEQFF.

This clonotype was detected many times. V usage is TRBV12-3 or TRBV12-4 and J usage is TRBJ2-2; 9 bases are a match to TRBD1. Losses at the gene ends were 8 bases for V and 8 bases for J; bases not matched to a gene: 6. The CDR3 is 13 residues long. The CDR3 sequence: CASGKQGAGELFF. CDR3 in DNA: TGTGCCAGCGGCAAACAGGGGGCAGGGGAGCTGTTTTTT.

The chain has TRBV10-2 and TRBJ2-5; D might be TRBD2 (5 bases). From germline, CDR1 is WSHSY and CDR2 SAAADI. The CDR3 spans 11 residues. The ends were cut back, 8 bases at V and 4 bases at J, with 8 bases in the middle. CDR3 loop: CASHSGETQYF. Here the CDR3 DNA reads TGCGCCAGCCACAGCGGAGAGACCCAGTACTTC.

J is TRBJ2-2 and V is TRBV9; 9 positions match TRBD1. CDR3 length equals 16 residues. Germline V gene sequence: CDR1 SGDLS, CDR2 YYNGEE. Unmatched junction bases numbered 4, after V lost 1 base and J lost 3 bases. This CDR3 is CASSVPHRGHTGELFF. DNA of the CDR3: TGTGCCAGCAGCGTACCTCACAGGGGGCACACCGGGGAGCTGTTTTTT.

This clonotype occurred a few times. CDR3 region: CASRTTGRANTGELFF. The CDR3 bases are TGTGCCAGCAGAACCACCGGACGGGCGAACACCGGGGAGCTGTTTTTT. The rearrangement joins TRBV27 to TRBJ2-2; the D is unclear. Trimming left V 6 bases short and J 0 bases short, with 14 bases between. Germline CDR1 reads MNHEY; CDR2 reads SMNVEV (reference sequence). There are 16 residues in the CDR3.

The chain combines TRBV27 with TRBJ2-3, with 9 bases aligning to TRBD1. The germline V gene encodes CDR1 MNHEY and CDR2 SMNVEV (reference sequence). The CDR3 sequence is 16 residues long. Germline trimming cut 4 bases from V and 3 bases from J; bases unmatched to any gene: 8. The CDR3 is CASSSPGTGFTDTQYF. The CDR3 DNA reads as TGTGCCAGCAGTTCTCCCGGGACAGGGTTTACAGATACGCAGTATTTT.

This clonotype appeared a few times. V is TRBV12-3 or TRBV12-4 and J is TRBJ2-1; 7 bases agree with TRBD2. The CDR3 has 15 amino acids. Germline trimming cut 3 bases from V and 0 bases from J; bases unmatched to any gene: 2. CDR3 bases: TGTGCCAGCAGTTTGGGGGGGAACTCCTACAATGAGCAGTTCTTC. Its protein is CASSLGGNSYNEQFF.

In its sample, this clonotype was seen many times. This rearrangement joins TRBV19 to TRBJ1-5, with no clear D. CDR3 length: 14 residues. Trimming removed 8 bases at V and 2 bases at J, with 13 bases between. Germline assignment: CDR1 LNHDA and CDR2 SQIVND (reference sequence). The DNA for the CDR3 is TGTGCCAGTCCGGAAAGGGCCGGCAATCAGCCCCAGCATTTT. Translated, it gives CASPERAGNQPQHF.

The chain recombines TRBV27 with TRBJ1-2, with 10 nucleotides matching TRBD1. The CDR3 has 15 amino acids. V lost 6 bases and J lost 9; bases outside the gene matches: 13. Germline V lookup: CDR1 MNHEY, CDR2 SMNVEV (reference sequence). The CDR3 is CASSLTGTGEFSYTF. Here the CDR3 DNA reads TGTGCCAGCAGCCTGACCGGGACAGGGGAATTTAGCTACACCTTC.

In the case of this clonotype: A much larger clonotype is one base distant, so this may be a read error. The chain joins TRBV20-1 to TRBJ2-1; D possibly uses TRBD1 or TRBD2 (5 bases each). Looked up from germline, CDR1 is DFQATT and CDR2 is SNEGSKA (reference sequence). V lost 3 bases to trimming and J lost 10 bases, with 19 bases between them. The CDR3 length is 14 residues. CDR3: CSARRQGVTYEQFF. The DNA of the CDR3 is TGCAGTGCTAGGAGGCAGGGAGTTACCTACGAGCAGTTCTTC.

This clonotype was seen ten or more times. The chain recombines TRBV3-1 with TRBJ2-1; D remains ambiguous. Germline V gene sequence: CDR1 LGHDT, CDR2 YNNKEL (reference sequence). Between the trimmed V and J ends, which lost 3 bases and 2 bases, there was a span of 8 bases. The CDR3 runs 14 residues. The CDR3 nucleotides read TGTGCCAGCAGCCATCCGGGCCCCTACAATGAGCAGTTCTTC. Translated: CASSHPGPYNEQFF.

This clonotype has at least ten counts. V gene TRBV11-3 combines with J gene TRBJ2-3, with D possibly matching TRBD2 (5 bases). The germline gives CDR1 SGHNT, CDR2 YENEEA. The CDR3 sequence is 14 residues long. V was trimmed by 6 bases and J by 4 bases, leaving 14 bases between them. This CDR3 is CASSQSRTSDTQYF. The CDR3 DNA reads TGTGCCAGCAGTCAATCGAGGACTTCAGATACGCAGTATTTT. The variable domain in full, with the rest retrieved from reference TRBV11-3 and TRBJ2-3, is EAGVVQSPRYKIIEKKQPVAFWCNPISGHNTLYWYLQNLGQGPELLIRYENEEAVDDSQLPKDRFSAERLKGVDSTLKIQPAELGDSAVYLCASSQSRTSDTQYFGPGTRLTVL.

This clonotype was detected only a few times. V is TRBV25-1 and J is TRBJ1-6; D unresolved. Trimming took off 3 bases at V and 8 bases at J, with 8 bases between the two ends. The CDR3 sequence is 13 residues long. In germline, CDR1 is MGHDK, CDR2 SYGVNS. CDR3: CASSDLADSPLHF. In nucleotides, the CDR3 is TGTGCCAGCAGTGATCTGGCTGATTCACCCCTCCACTTT.

This chain connects TRBV5-1 to TRBJ2-1; unclear D gene. The CDR3 length is 15 residues. Germline CDR1 reads SGHRS; CDR2 reads YFSETQ. The V end lost 1 base, the J end lost 1 base, and 9 bases lay between the germline ends. For the CDR3, the DNA is TGCGCCAGCAGCTTGCCTTCCTCTTCCTACAATGAGCAGTTCTTC. Protein product: CASSLPSSSYNEQFF. Variable domain in full (rest from reference TRBV5-1 and TRBJ2-1): KAGVTQTPRYLIKTRGQQVTLSCSPISGHRSVSWYQQTPGQGLQFLFEYFSETQRNKGNFPGRFSGRQFSNSRSEMNVSTLELGDSALYLCASSLPSSSYNEQFFGPGTRLTVL.

The table lists this clonotype with many counts. CDR3 region: CASSQDRREQYF. The CDR3 DNA is TGTGCCAGCAGCCAAGATCGTCGGGAGCAGTACTTC. V gene TRBV3-1 combines with J gene TRBJ2-7; D not resolved. Germline V CDR1 and CDR2: LGHDT, YNNKEL (reference sequence). V was cut by 0 bases and J by 7 bases, with 7 bases left in between. The CDR3 extends over 12 amino acids.

This clonotype was observed many times. The chain combines TRBV20-1 with TRBJ2-5; TRBD1 aligns across 10 bases. This CDR3 has 15 amino acids. V shed 5 bases, J shed 9 bases, and the junction held 15 bases outside the gene matches. Germline V CDR1 and CDR2: DFQATT, SNEGSKA (reference sequence). The chain's CDR3 is CSALTGGRFGMAQYF. The CDR3 coding sequence is TGCAGTGCTTTGACAGGGGGCAGATTTGGTATGGCCCAGTACTTC.

V gene TRBV6-2 or TRBV6-3 combines with J gene TRBJ2-7; D might be TRBD1 or TRBD2, each matching 5 bases. Germline CDR1 is MNHEY and CDR2 is SVGEGT. The CDR3 is 17 residues long. V dropped 0 bases and J dropped 1 base, with 16 bases sitting between them. CDR3 nucleotides: TGTGCCAGCAGTTACTCCCGGGACCCCTATACGTCCTACGAGCAGTACTTC. This sequence encodes CASSYSRDPYTSYEQYF.

There are many counts of this clonotype. This rearrangement joins TRBV11-2 to TRBJ2-5; 16 nucleotides align to TRBD2. J was trimmed by 4 bases and V by 5 bases; bases with no gene match: 4. The germline V gene encodes CDR1 SGHAT and CDR2 FQNNGV. The length of the CDR3 is 16 residues. The CDR3 loop is CASSIGTSGRAETQYF. CDR3 nucleotides: TGTGCCAGCAGCATAGGGACTAGCGGGAGGGCAGAGACCCAGTACTTC.

This clonotype was found many times. The chain couples TRBV29-1 to TRBJ1-1; tentative D call: TRBD1 (5 bases). Between the trimmed V and J ends, which lost 5 bases and 3 bases, there was a span of 13 bases. There are 13 residues in the CDR3. Germline V lookup: CDR1 SQVTM, CDR2 ANQGSEA. CDR3 protein: CSVYRDGDTEAFF. The CDR3 nucleotides read TGCAGCGTTTATCGGGACGGGGACACTGAAGCTTTCTTT.

Only a few counts were recorded for this clonotype. V usage is TRBV10-3 and J usage is TRBJ2-2; maybe TRBD2 (5 bases). Trimming cost V 6 bases and J 0 bases, with 14 bases left between them. CDR3 length equals 16 residues. CDR1 and CDR2 from the germline V gene are ENHRY and SYGVKD. The DNA of the CDR3 is TGTGCCATCAGACCCTCGATGGGAGCGAACACCGGGGAGCTGTTTTTT. It is translated as CAIRPSMGANTGELFF.

There are many counts of this clonotype. J is TRBJ2-3 and V is TRBV19; 7 bases map to TRBD1. Germline lookup yields CDR1 LNHDA and CDR2 SQIVND (reference sequence). The V segment lost 6 bases and the J segment 3 bases; nucleotides outside the gene matches: 6. The CDR3 covers 14 residues. The CDR3 protein is CASSAPTGTDTQYF. The CDR3 nucleotides read TGTGCCAGTAGCGCCCCGACAGGGACAGATACGCAGTATTTT.

This clonotype was found many times. V usage is TRBV20-1 and J usage is TRBJ1-2, with no clear D. Trimming took off 7 bases at V and 6 bases at J, with 3 bases between the two ends. The CDR3 runs 8 residues. Germline values: CDR1 DFQATT, CDR2 SNEGSKA (reference sequence). CDR3 residues: CSEDGYTF. CDR3 bases: TGCAGTGAAGATGGCTACACCTTC.

This clonotype was observed at least ten times. The chain employs TRBV12-3 or TRBV12-4 and TRBJ1-5; D not resolved. V lost 3 bases and J 7 bases, leaving 4 bases between the germline ends. The CDR3 totals 11 residues. Here the CDR3 reads CASSLGQPQHF. CDR3 coding DNA: TGTGCCAGCAGTTTGGGACAGCCCCAGCATTTT.

The rearrangement links TRBV12-3 or TRBV12-4 to TRBJ2-2; 10 positions agree with TRBD2. CDR3 length: 17 residues. J gave up 4 bases and V 6 bases, and 11 bases lay outside the gene matches. The CDR3 DNA is TGTGCCAGCAGCTCCCCTTCTAGCGGGAGAACCACCGGGGAGCTGTTTTTT. It codes for CASSSPSSGRTTGELFF.